This entry concerns a single T cell receptor beta chain. The antigen is unknown. The sample belongs to a study of siplizumab effects on memory and regulatory T cells. Study results and caveats: Sequences that were alloreactive and traceable to unstimulated CD4+ memory cells were significantly reduced by siplizumab. Proof of suppressive function in proliferating Tregs from siplizumab cultures was not established. The alloresponse seemed to draw substantially on naive T cells, which appeared more diverse than memory cells.

Assays covered roughly 10^5 TCR templates per sample. The assay was immunoSEQ multiplex PCR, and TCRdb's table has in-frame clones only and misses some. The sample yields about 100,000 clones, about 91% seen once. The CDR3 length is 16 residues. Germline assignment: CDR1 SGHTA and CDR2 FQGNSA. V lost 1 base, J lost 4 bases, and 7 bases stayed unmatched. The sample was CD4+ T cells sorted from blood. J is TRBJ1-5 and V is TRBV7-2; 7 bases line up with TRBD1. The origin of this receptor is a human donor in good health. The CDR3 spells CASSLEGAGRNQPQHF. CDR3 coding DNA: TGTGCCAGCAGCTTAGAGGGGGCGGGCAGAAATCAGCCCCAGCATTTT. Variable domain in full (rest from reference TRBV7-2 and TRBJ1-5): GAGVSQSPSNKVTEKGKDVELRCDPISGHTALYWYRQSLGQGLEFLIYFQGNSAPDKSGLPSDRFSAERTGGSVSTLTIQRTQQEDSAVYLCASSLEGAGRNQPQHFGDGTRLSIL.